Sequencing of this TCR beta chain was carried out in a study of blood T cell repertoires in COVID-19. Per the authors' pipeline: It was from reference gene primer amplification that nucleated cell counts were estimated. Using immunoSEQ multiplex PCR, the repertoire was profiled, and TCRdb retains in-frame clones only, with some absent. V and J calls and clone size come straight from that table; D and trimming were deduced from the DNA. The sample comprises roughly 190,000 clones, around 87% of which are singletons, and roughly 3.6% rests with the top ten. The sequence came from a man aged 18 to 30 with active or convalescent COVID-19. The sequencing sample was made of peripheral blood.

The CDR3 region is CATSSDSSNYGYTF. CDR3 in DNA: TGTGCCACCAGCAGTGACAGCTCTAACTATGGCTACACCTTC. The chain uses TRBV15 and TRBJ1-2, with D possibly being TRBD1 (5 bases). This CDR3 comprises 14 residues. V lost 3 bases, J lost 0 bases, and 8 bases lay in between. CDR1 and CDR2 (germline): LNHNV, YYDKDF (reference sequence).